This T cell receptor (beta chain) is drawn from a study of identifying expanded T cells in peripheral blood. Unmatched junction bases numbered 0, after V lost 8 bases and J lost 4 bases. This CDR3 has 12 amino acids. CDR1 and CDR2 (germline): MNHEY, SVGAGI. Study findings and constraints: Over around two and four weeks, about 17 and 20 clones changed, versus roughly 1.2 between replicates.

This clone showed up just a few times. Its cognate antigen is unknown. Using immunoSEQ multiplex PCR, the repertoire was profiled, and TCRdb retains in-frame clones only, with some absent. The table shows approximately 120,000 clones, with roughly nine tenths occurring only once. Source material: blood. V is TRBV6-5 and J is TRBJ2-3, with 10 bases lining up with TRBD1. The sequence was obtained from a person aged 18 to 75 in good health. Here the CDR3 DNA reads TGTGCCAGCGGACAGGGGGCAGATACGCAGTATTTT. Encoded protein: CASGQGADTQYF.